This entry is about one TCR beta chain. These data belong to a study of blood T cells in healthy people across ages. This CDR3 spans 13 amino acids. Trimming took 2 bases from V and 4 from J, leaving 9 bases between them. Combining a sample-barcoded 5' primer with a J-beta primer mix, a second PCR ran for roughly 6 to 11 cycles. A single record per CDR3 protein comes from TCRdb applying MiXCR to the 5' RACE reads. The sample shows roughly 550,000 distinct CDR3 sequences, less than 25% of them seen only once. These same records also appear under a second study, on T cells of mothers and their children.

This TCR was sampled from a boy under 18 in good health. The chain carries TRBV12-3 or TRBV12-4 and TRBJ2-7; D gene uncertain. Sequencing input: blood. DNA for the CDR3: TGTGCCAGCAGTTTATTCGGGCCATACGAGCAGTACTTC. Its protein product is CASSLFGPYEQYF.